This T cell receptor beta chain was obtained from a study of graft-versus-host responses after intestinal transplantation. Across the whole study: In this cohort, recipients had multivisceral, liver-intestinal, or isolated intestinal transplants. Recipients uniformly received anti-thymocyte globulin induction, followed by tacrolimus and steroids for two to four years. Study results and caveats: Allografts of patients with graft-donor T cell macrochimerism showed high graft-versus-host to host-versus-graft clone ratios. The authors found GvH clones in recipient marrow, some appearing first in ileum or blood.

This CDR3 has 15 residues. Germline CDR1 reads MDHEN; CDR2 reads SYDVKM. Trimming stripped 3 bases from V and 2 bases from J, with 13 bases between. A word on this clone: Antigen specificity is unknown.

Profiled with immunoSEQ multiplex PCR; TCRdb holds only in-frame clones, not every one. The sample records around 90,000 clones, approximately 94% being singletons. The chain carries TRBV28 and TRBJ1-1, with D unclear. Sequences were derived from unstimulated CD4+ T cells sorted from spleen or lymph node cells, sampled before transplant. This TCR derives from a human donor who was the organ donor for an intestinal transplant. CDR3 sequence: CASSLAWVVNTEAFF. In DNA, the CDR3 is TGTGCCAGCAGTTTGGCGTGGGTCGTAAACACTGAAGCTTTCTTT.